These T cell receptor beta chains were read from a single sample in a study of tumor-infiltrating lymphocytes in primary liver carcinoma. TCRdb called the multiplex PCR reads again in MiXCR, with one record for every CDR3 protein. The repertoire holds 55,000 to 70,000 distinct CDR3 sequences, with about two thirds as singletons. The sample was liver tumor tissue from sampling region 2. Every receptor here comes from a man aged 35 to 55 with primary liver carcinoma and hepatitis B virus infection. CDR3s include the opening cysteine and the closing phenylalanine or tryptophan. The D gene is left open where the match is weak. Where a row states a size, it is once, few, many or the class of an expanded clone; other rows omit it.

v_call: TRBV6-6
d_call: NA
j_call: TRBJ1-6
clone_size: NA
cdr3_length: 13
cdr3_aa: CACGGTYNSPLHF
cdr3_nt: TGTGCCTGCGGGGGGACCTATAATTCACCCCTCCACTTT

v_call: TRBV6-5
d_call: NA
j_call: TRBJ2-7
clone_size: NA
cdr3_length: 14
cdr3_aa: CVSSSGIGYNEQYF
cdr3_nt: TGTGTCAGCTCCTCCGGGATAGGGTATAACGAGCAGTACTTC

v_call: TRBV29-1
d_call: NA
j_call: TRBJ2-5
clone_size: NA
cdr3_length: 13
cdr3_aa: CNLEWTPKETQYF
cdr3_nt: TGCAACCTTGAATGGACACCCAAAGAGACCCAGTACTTC

v_call: TRBV11-2
d_call: NA
j_call: TRBJ2-1
clone_size: NA
cdr3_length: 15
cdr3_aa: CASSLSVGVGWESFF
cdr3_nt: TGTGCTAGCAGCTTAAGTGTGGGAGTGGGCTGGGAGTCGTTCTTC

v_call: TRBV29-1
d_call: TRBD2
j_call: TRBJ2-2
clone_size: few
cdr3_length: 15
cdr3_aa: CSVVLAGGYTGELFF
cdr3_nt: TGCAGCGTTGTACTAGCGGGAGGTTACACCGGGGAGCTGTTTTTT

v_call: TRBV11-2
d_call: NA
j_call: TRBJ2-2
clone_size: once
cdr3_length: 17
cdr3_aa: CARSEPSGDRGLRVLFF
cdr3_nt: TGTGCCAGGAGCGAACCATCAGGGGATCGGGGATTACGGGTGCTGTTTTTT

v_call: TRBV6-2/TRBV6-3
d_call: NA
j_call: TRBJ1-5
clone_size: NA
cdr3_length: 18
cdr3_aa: CASSLSPRLLEGTDTQHF
cdr3_nt: TGTGCCAGCAGTCTCTCCCCGCGTCTCTTGGAGGGTACAGATACGCAGCATTTT

v_call: TRBV25-1
d_call: TRBD1
j_call: TRBJ2-6
clone_size: few
cdr3_length: 21
cdr3_aa: CASSHFTSDRGAQTGANVLTF
cdr3_nt: TGTGCCAGCAGCCATTTCACCTCGGACAGGGGCGCCCAGACCGGGGCCAACGTCCTGACTTTC

v_call: TRBV5-5
d_call: NA
j_call: TRBJ2-7
clone_size: many
cdr3_length: 11
cdr3_aa: CASSSTYEQYF
cdr3_nt: TGTGCCAGCAGCTCAACCTACGAGCAGTACTTC

v_call: TRBV7-8
d_call: TRBD2
j_call: TRBJ2-2
clone_size: NA
cdr3_length: 17
cdr3_aa: CASSFRTSGASTGELFF
cdr3_nt: TGTGCCAGCAGCTTCCGGACTAGCGGGGCGAGCACTGGGGAGCTGTTTTTT

v_call: TRBV6-2/TRBV6-3
d_call: NA
j_call: TRBJ1-1
clone_size: NA
cdr3_length: 14
cdr3_aa: CVSRQGFPDTEAFF
cdr3_nt: TGTGTCAGCAGGCAGGGGTTTCCAGACACTGAAGCTTTCTTT

v_call: TRBV11-2
d_call: NA
j_call: TRBJ1-4
clone_size: NA
cdr3_length: 16
cdr3_aa: CASSRTPRETNEELFF
cdr3_nt: TGTGCCAGCAGCAGGACTCCACGAGAAACAAATGAGGAACTGTTTTTT

v_call: TRBV11-2
d_call: NA
j_call: TRBJ2-7
clone_size: NA
cdr3_length: 16
cdr3_aa: CVSSSLSAITSDEQYF
cdr3_nt: TGTGTCAGCAGCTCTCTCAGTGCGATAACTTCCGACGAGCAGTACTTC

v_call: TRBV4-2
d_call: NA
j_call: TRBJ2-5
clone_size: many
cdr3_length: 14
cdr3_aa: CASSPGLRGEAQYF
cdr3_nt: TGTGCCAGCAGCCCGGGACTCCGGGGAGAGGCCCAGTACTTC

v_call: TRBV5-1
d_call: NA
j_call: TRBJ2-7
clone_size: NA
cdr3_length: 13
cdr3_aa: CASSSTVPVEQYF
cdr3_nt: TGCGCCAGCAGCTCGACTGTGCCCGTCGAGCAGTACTTC

v_call: TRBV7-9
d_call: NA
j_call: TRBJ2-7
clone_size: many
cdr3_length: 14
cdr3_aa: CASSPRERAYEQYF
cdr3_nt: TGTGCCAGCAGCCCCAGGGAGAGGGCCTACGAGCAGTACTTC

v_call: TRBV6-5
d_call: TRBD1
j_call: TRBJ2-3
clone_size: NA
cdr3_length: 12
cdr3_aa: CANRTGTDTQYF
cdr3_nt: TGTGCCAACAGGACAGGGACGGATACACAGTATTTT

v_call: TRBV4-2
d_call: TRBD2
j_call: TRBJ2-7
clone_size: NA
cdr3_length: 18
cdr3_aa: CANSGKPGLAGGPQEQYF
cdr3_nt: TGTGCCAACAGTGGAAAGCCGGGACTAGCGGGAGGGCCACAGGAGCAGTACTTC

v_call: TRBV7-9
d_call: NA
j_call: TRBJ1-3
clone_size: NA
cdr3_length: 14
cdr3_aa: CASGSETSGNAIYF
cdr3_nt: TGTGCCAGCGGCTCGGAGACTAGTGGAAACGCCATATATTTT

v_call: TRBV2
d_call: TRBD2
j_call: TRBJ2-7
clone_size: few
cdr3_length: 15
cdr3_aa: CASSESPSGTYEQYF
cdr3_nt: TGTGCCAGCAGTGAATCTCCTAGCGGAACCTACGAGCAGTACTTC

v_call: TRBV29-1
d_call: NA
j_call: TRBJ2-7
clone_size: NA
cdr3_length: 11
cdr3_aa: CSVWDTCEQYF
cdr3_nt: TGCAGTGTATGGGACACCTGCGAGCAGTACTTC

v_call: TRBV12-5
d_call: NA
j_call: TRBJ2-3
clone_size: NA
cdr3_length: 12
cdr3_aa: CASGFGPGEQYF
cdr3_nt: TGTGCTAGTGGCTTCGGACCGGGAGAGCAGTATTTT

v_call: TRBV5-5
d_call: NA
j_call: TRBJ2-7
clone_size: NA
cdr3_length: 14
cdr3_aa: CASSLEGNPYGQYF
cdr3_nt: TGTGCTAGCAGCTTGGAAGGGAACCCCTACGGGCAGTACTTC

v_call: TRBV4-1
d_call: NA
j_call: TRBJ1-6
clone_size: NA
cdr3_length: 15
cdr3_aa: CTSSQGGCHNSPLHF
cdr3_nt: TGCACCAGCAGCCAAGGAGGGTGTCATAATTCACCCCTCCACTTT

v_call: TRBV12-3/TRBV12-4
d_call: NA
j_call: TRBJ2-5
clone_size: NA
cdr3_length: 13
cdr3_aa: CTSSSVQGETQYF
cdr3_nt: TGTACCAGCAGTTCGGTGCAGGGGGAGACCCAGTACTTC

v_call: TRBV10-3
d_call: NA
j_call: TRBJ2-2
clone_size: once
cdr3_length: 14
cdr3_aa: CAIRKQDDTGELFF
cdr3_nt: TGTGCCATCAGGAAGCAGGACGACACAGGGGAGCTGTTTTTT

v_call: TRBV18
d_call: TRBD2
j_call: TRBJ2-7
clone_size: NA
cdr3_length: 16
cdr3_aa: CASPPTGGTRPYEQYF
cdr3_nt: TGTGCCAGCCCACCAACCGGAGGGACTAGGCCCTACGAGCAGTACTTC

v_call: TRBV5-1
d_call: NA
j_call: TRBJ2-7
clone_size: NA
cdr3_length: 18
cdr3_aa: CASSLEASGPDRLYELYF
cdr3_nt: TGCGCCAGCAGCTTGGAGGCCAGCGGGCCCGATAGGCTCTACGAGCTGTACTTC

v_call: TRBV10-2
d_call: NA
j_call: TRBJ1-4
clone_size: NA
cdr3_length: 13
cdr3_aa: CAISTGWEEKLFF
cdr3_nt: TGCGCCATCTCGACTGGGTGGGAGGAAAAACTGTTTTTT

v_call: TRBV5-5
d_call: NA
j_call: TRBJ2-7
clone_size: NA
cdr3_length: 17
cdr3_aa: CASSLEQHLSRPHEQYF
cdr3_nt: TGTGCGAGCAGCTTGGAGCAACACCTGAGTCGGCCCCACGAGCAGTACTTC

v_call: TRBV6-5
d_call: TRBD2
j_call: TRBJ2-3
clone_size: NA
cdr3_length: 17
cdr3_aa: CASHIQDGRKETDTQYF
cdr3_nt: TGTGCCAGCCACATACAGGACGGGAGGAAGGAGACGGATACGCAGTATTTT

v_call: TRBV28
d_call: TRBD2
j_call: TRBJ2-3
clone_size: NA
cdr3_length: 14
cdr3_aa: CASSPPGGSDTQYF
cdr3_nt: TGTGCCAGCAGTCCTCCGGGGGGTTCAGATACGCAGTATTTT

v_call: TRBV9
d_call: TRBD2
j_call: TRBJ2-1
clone_size: NA
cdr3_length: 16
cdr3_aa: CTSSVEGTSVSNEQFF
cdr3_nt: TGTACCAGCAGCGTAGAAGGGACTAGCGTATCCAATGAGCAGTTCTTC

v_call: TRBV6-5
d_call: NA
j_call: TRBJ1-5
clone_size: NA
cdr3_length: 16
cdr3_aa: CASSSEWAGQGQPQHF
cdr3_nt: TGTGCCAGTAGCTCCGAGTGGGCGGGGCAGGGTCAGCCCCAGCATTTT

v_call: TRBV11-1
d_call: NA
j_call: TRBJ2-1
clone_size: NA
cdr3_length: 13
cdr3_aa: CASSLGLGNEQFF
cdr3_nt: TGTGCCAGCAGCCTCGGTTTAGGGAATGAGCAGTTCTTC

v_call: TRBV5-4
d_call: NA
j_call: TRBJ2-1
clone_size: few
cdr3_length: 14
cdr3_aa: CASSSSGTYNEQFF
cdr3_nt: TGTGCCAGCAGCTCCTCTGGGACCTACAATGAGCAGTTCTTC

v_call: TRBV11-2
d_call: NA
j_call: TRBJ2-1
clone_size: NA
cdr3_length: 14
cdr3_aa: CASSVYRLASEQFF
cdr3_nt: TGTGCCAGCAGCGTATACCGGCTAGCTAGTGAGCAATTCTTC

v_call: TRBV5-4
d_call: NA
j_call: TRBJ2-7
clone_size: NA
cdr3_length: 13
cdr3_aa: CATQDGTLYEQYF
cdr3_nt: TGTGCCACCCAGGACGGGACTCTCTACGAGCAGTACTTC

v_call: TRBV5-1
d_call: NA
j_call: TRBJ2-7
clone_size: NA
cdr3_length: 14
cdr3_aa: CTSSFEGRTYEQYF
cdr3_nt: TGCACTAGCAGCTTCGAGGGTAGAACCTACGAGCAGTACTTC

v_call: TRBV6-6
d_call: NA
j_call: TRBJ2-5
clone_size: NA
cdr3_length: 14
cdr3_aa: CASSYRWQEETQYF
cdr3_nt: TGTGCCAGCAGTTACCGATGGCAGGAAGAGACACAGTACTTC

v_call: TRBV5-1
d_call: NA
j_call: TRBJ1-1
clone_size: NA
cdr3_length: 14
cdr3_aa: CASSNLGANTEAFF
cdr3_nt: TGCGCCAGCAGCAATTTGGGTGCGAACACTGAAGCTTTCTTC

v_call: TRBV29-1
d_call: NA
j_call: TRBJ2-1
clone_size: NA
cdr3_length: 12
cdr3_aa: CSVLRGGNEQFF
cdr3_nt: TGTAGCGTTCTTCGGGGAGGCAATGAGCAGTTCTTC

v_call: TRBV5-6
d_call: NA
j_call: TRBJ2-1
clone_size: NA
cdr3_length: 15
cdr3_aa: CARSLGADSYNEQFF
cdr3_nt: TGTGCCAGGAGCTTGGGAGCGGATTCCTACAATGAGCAGTTCTTC

v_call: TRBV6-1
d_call: NA
j_call: TRBJ1-5
clone_size: NA
cdr3_length: 17
cdr3_aa: CTSSETRQGTVNEAQHF
cdr3_nt: TGTACCAGCAGTGAAACCCGACAAGGAACAGTCAATGAGGCCCAGCATTTT

v_call: TRBV28
d_call: NA
j_call: TRBJ2-7
clone_size: NA
cdr3_length: 14
cdr3_aa: CASSFPGGAYEQYF
cdr3_nt: TGTGCCAGCAGTTTCCCAGGGGGGGCCTACGAGCAGTACTTC

v_call: TRBV4-1
d_call: NA
j_call: TRBJ2-1
clone_size: NA
cdr3_length: 15
cdr3_aa: CASSPLRYNNNEQFF
cdr3_nt: TGCGCCAGCAGCCCTCTCCGTTACAACAACAATGAGCAGTTCTTC

v_call: TRBV10-3
d_call: NA
j_call: TRBJ1-2
clone_size: NA
cdr3_length: 13
cdr3_aa: CASQTASNYGYTF
cdr3_nt: TGTGCCAGCCAAACAGCAAGTAACTATGGCTACACCTTT

v_call: TRBV12-5
d_call: NA
j_call: TRBJ2-3
clone_size: NA
cdr3_length: 14
cdr3_aa: CASDDLLGVHAQYF
cdr3_nt: TGTGCTAGTGACGACCTACTAGGAGTGCATGCGCAGTATTTT

v_call: TRBV24-1
d_call: NA
j_call: TRBJ2-2
clone_size: few
cdr3_length: 14
cdr3_aa: CATSRTASTGELFF
cdr3_nt: TGTGCCACCAGCCGGACAGCCTCCACCGGGGAGCTGTTTTTT

v_call: TRBV4-2
d_call: NA
j_call: TRBJ2-1
clone_size: NA
cdr3_length: 15
cdr3_aa: CVSSQGRLEGGEQFF
cdr3_nt: TGTGTCAGCAGCCAAGGTCGACTAGAGGGGGGTGAGCAGTTCTTC